This section outlines one T cell receptor beta chain sequence together with its context. Antigen specificity is unknown. This CDR3 has 16 amino acids. The germline V gene has CDR1 SNHLY and CDR2 FYNNEI. All TRB cDNA libraries came from 5' RACE performed with UMI labels. TCRdb re-called the 5' RACE reads; every CDR3 protein appears as one record, without DNA. This table lists over 100,000 distinct CDR3 sequences. The sample is drawn from a study of CXCR3-negative and CXCR3-positive naive CD8 T cells. At the level of the study: The TRB read total, 120 million to 150 million, broke down to about 1.5 +/- 0.3 million reads per library.

Study-wide results and caveats: CXCR3-positive naive cells had TRB CDR3s that were more hydrophobic than CXCR3-negative naive cells had.

Input material: naive CXCR3+ CD8+ T cells from blood. The subset denotes: CD45RO-CCR7+CD27+CD95- naive CD8+ T cells expressing CXCR3 (TNR3+). The clonotype comes from a human donor in good health. Some clones in this sample may be carry-over from other donors' samples. The genes are TRBV2 and TRBJ2-7; without DNA, the TCRdb call of TRBD2 cannot be checked. CDR3 loop: CASSDLKLADSYEQYF.